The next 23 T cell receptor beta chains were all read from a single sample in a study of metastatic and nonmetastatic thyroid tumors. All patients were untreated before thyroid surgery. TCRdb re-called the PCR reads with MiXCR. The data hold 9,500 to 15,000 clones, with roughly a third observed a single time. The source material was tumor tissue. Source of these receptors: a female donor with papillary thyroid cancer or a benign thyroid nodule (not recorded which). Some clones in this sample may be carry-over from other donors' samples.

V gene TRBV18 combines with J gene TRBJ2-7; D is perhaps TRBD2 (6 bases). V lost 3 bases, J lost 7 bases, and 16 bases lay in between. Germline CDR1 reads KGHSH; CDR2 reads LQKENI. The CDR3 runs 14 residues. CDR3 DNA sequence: TGTGCCAGCTCACCGGGTAGGTTGGCGGGGGAGCAGTACGTC. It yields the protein CASSPGRLAGEQYV.

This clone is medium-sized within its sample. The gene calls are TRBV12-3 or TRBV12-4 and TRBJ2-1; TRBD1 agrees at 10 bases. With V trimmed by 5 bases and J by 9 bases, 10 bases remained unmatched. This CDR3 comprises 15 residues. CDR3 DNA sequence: TGTGCCAGCAGTACCCGGACAGGGGGAGGGGGTGAGCAGTTCTTC. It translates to CASSTRTGGGGEQFF.

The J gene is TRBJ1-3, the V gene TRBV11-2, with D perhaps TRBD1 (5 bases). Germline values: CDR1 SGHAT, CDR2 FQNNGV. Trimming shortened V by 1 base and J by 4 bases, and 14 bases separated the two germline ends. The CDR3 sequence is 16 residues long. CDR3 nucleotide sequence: TGTGCCAGCAGCTTAGGAGGGGCATTTGGAGGAAACACCATATATTTT. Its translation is CASSLGGAFGGNTIYF.

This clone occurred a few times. In nucleotides, the CDR3 is TGTGCCAGCCGGGACTCGGCCTACGAGCAGTACTTC. Protein product: CASRDSAYEQYF. V gene TRBV2 combines with J gene TRBJ2-7; D may be TRBD2 (6 bases). The germline gives CDR1 SNHLY, CDR2 FYNNEI. The V end lost 8 bases, the J end lost 2 bases, and 10 bases lay between the germline ends. This CDR3 region has 12 residues. The whole variable domain, filled in from reference TRBV2 and TRBJ2-7, reads EPEVTQTPSHQVTQMGQEVILRCVPISNHLYFYWYRQILGQKVEFLVSFYNNEISEKSEIFDDQFSVERPDGSNFTLKIRSTKLEDSAMYFCASRDSAYEQYFGPGTRLTVT.

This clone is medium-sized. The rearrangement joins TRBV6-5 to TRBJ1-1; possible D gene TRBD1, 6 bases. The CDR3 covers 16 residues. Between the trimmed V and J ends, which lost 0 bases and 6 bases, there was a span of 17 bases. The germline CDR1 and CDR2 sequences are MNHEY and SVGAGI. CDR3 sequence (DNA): TGTGCCAGCAGTTACTCGATTTCGGACAGTAGGCCTGAAGCTTTCTTT. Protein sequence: CASSYSISDSRPEAFF.

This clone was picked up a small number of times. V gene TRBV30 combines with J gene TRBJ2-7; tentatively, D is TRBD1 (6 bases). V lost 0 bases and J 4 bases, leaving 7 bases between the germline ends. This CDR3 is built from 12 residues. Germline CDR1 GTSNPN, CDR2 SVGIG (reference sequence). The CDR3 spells CAWSVQGYEQYF. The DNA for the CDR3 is TGTGCCTGGAGTGTACAGGGTTACGAGCAGTACTTC.

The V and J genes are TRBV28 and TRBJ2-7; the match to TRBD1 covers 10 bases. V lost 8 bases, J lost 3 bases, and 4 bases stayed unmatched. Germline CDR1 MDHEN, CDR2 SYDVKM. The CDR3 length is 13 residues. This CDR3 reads CASVRDRGYEQYF. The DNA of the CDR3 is TGTGCCAGCGTCCGGGACAGGGGCTACGAGCAGTACTTC.

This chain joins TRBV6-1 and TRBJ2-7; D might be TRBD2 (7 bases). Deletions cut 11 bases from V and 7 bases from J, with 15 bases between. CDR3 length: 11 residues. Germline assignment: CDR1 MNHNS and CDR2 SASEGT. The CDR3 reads CAVGRGWEQYF. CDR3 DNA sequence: TGTGCCGTAGGGAGGGGGTGGGAGCAGTACTTC.

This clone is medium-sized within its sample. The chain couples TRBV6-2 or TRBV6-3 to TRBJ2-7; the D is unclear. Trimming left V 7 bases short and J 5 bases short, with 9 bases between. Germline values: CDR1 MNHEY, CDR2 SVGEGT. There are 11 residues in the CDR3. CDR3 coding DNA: TGTGCCAGCAAAGTTGCCGACGAGCAGTACTTC. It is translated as CASKVADEQYF.

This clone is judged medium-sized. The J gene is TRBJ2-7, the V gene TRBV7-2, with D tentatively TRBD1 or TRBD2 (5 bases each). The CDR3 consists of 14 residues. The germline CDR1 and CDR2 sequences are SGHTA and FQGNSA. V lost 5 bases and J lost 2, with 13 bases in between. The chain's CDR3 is CASSPTQGAYEQYF. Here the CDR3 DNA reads TGTGCCAGCAGCCCCACCCAGGGAGCCTACGAGCAGTACTTC.

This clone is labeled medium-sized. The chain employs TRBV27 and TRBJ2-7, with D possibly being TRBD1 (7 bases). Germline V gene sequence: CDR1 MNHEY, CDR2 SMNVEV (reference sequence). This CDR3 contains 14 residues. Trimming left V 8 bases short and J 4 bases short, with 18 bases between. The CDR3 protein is CASAEGTDVYEQYF. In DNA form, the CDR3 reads TGTGCCAGCGCGGAGGGGACAGATGTTTACGAGCAGTACTTC.

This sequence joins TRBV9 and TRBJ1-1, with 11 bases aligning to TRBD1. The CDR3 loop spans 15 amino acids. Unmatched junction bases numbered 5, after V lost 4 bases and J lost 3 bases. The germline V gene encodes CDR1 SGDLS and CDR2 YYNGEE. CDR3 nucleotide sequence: TGTGCCAGCAGCCCTCAGGGACAGGGGGACACTGAAGCTTTCTTT. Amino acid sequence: CASSPQGQGDTEAFF.

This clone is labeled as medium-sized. DNA of the CDR3: TGCGCCAGCAGTGTCTCCGGGACAAACTCCTACAATGAGCAGTTCTTC. This sequence encodes CASSVSGTNSYNEQFF. This rearrangement joins TRBV10-1 to TRBJ2-1; tentatively, D is TRBD1 (6 bases). Germline CDR1 and CDR2: WNHNN and SYGVQD (reference sequence). Trimming took 4 bases from V and 0 from J, leaving 13 bases between them. This CDR3 is built from 16 residues.

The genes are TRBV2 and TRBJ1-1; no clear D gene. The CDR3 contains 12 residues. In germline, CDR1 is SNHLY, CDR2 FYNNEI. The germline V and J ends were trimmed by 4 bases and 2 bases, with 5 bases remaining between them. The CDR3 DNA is TGTGCCAGCAGTGTAACTAACACTGAAGCTTTCTTT. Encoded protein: CASSVTNTEAFF.

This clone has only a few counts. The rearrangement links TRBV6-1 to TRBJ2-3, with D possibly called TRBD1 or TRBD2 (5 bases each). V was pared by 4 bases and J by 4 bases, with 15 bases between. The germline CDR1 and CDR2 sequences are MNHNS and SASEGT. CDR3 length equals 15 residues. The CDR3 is CASSGLAGTPDTQYF. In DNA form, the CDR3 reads TGTGCCAGCAGTGGACTGGCAGGGACCCCAGATACGCAGTATTTT.

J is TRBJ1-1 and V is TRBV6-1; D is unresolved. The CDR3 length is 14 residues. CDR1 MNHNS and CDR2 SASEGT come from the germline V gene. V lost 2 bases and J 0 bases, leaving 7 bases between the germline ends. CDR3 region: CASSEWKMNTEAFF. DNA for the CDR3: TGTGCCAGCAGTGAATGGAAGATGAACACTGAAGCTTTCTTT.

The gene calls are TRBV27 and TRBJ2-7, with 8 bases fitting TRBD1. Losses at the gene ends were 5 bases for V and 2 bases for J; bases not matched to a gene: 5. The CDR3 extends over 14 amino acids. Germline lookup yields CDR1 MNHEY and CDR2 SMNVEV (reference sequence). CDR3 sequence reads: CASSRTGTPYEQYF. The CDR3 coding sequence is TGTGCCAGCAGTCGGACAGGGACGCCCTACGAGCAGTACTTC.

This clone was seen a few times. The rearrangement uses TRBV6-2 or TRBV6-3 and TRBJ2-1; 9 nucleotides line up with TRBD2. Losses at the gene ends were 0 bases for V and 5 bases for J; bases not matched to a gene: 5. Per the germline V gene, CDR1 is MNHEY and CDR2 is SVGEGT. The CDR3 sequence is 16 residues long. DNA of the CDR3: TGTGCCAGCAGTTACTCGCTAGTAGCGGGAGACAATGAGCAGTTCTTC. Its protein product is CASSYSLVAGDNEQFF.

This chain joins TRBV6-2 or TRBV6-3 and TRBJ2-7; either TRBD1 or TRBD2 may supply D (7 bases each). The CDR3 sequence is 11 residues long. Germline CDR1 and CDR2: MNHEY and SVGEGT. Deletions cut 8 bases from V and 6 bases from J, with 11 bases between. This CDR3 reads CASGEGAEQYF. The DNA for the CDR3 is TGTGCCAGCGGGGAGGGGGCCGAGCAGTACTTC.

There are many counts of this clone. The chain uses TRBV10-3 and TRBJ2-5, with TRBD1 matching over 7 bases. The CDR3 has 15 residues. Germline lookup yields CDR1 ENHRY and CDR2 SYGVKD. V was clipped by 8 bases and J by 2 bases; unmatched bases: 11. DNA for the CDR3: TGTGCCATCTCGAGGGGGCGACTGGCGCAAGAGACCCAGTACTTC. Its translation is CAISRGRLAQETQYF.

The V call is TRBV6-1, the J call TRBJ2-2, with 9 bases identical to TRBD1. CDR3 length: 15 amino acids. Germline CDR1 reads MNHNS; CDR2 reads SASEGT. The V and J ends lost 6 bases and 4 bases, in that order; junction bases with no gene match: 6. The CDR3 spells CASRNRTGVTGELFF. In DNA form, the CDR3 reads TGTGCCAGCAGGAATCGGACAGGGGTCACCGGGGAGCTGTTTTTT.

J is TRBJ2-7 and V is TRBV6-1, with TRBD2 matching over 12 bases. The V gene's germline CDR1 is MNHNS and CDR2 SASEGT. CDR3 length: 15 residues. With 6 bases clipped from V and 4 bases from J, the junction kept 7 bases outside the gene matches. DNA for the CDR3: TGTGCCAGCAGCAGGACTAGCGGGGAGATTTACGAGCAGTACTTC. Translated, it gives CASSRTSGEIYEQYF.

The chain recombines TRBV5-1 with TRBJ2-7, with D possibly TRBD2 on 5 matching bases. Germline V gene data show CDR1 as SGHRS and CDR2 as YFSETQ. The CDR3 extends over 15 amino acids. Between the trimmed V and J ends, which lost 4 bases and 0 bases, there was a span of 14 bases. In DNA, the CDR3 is TGCGCCAGCAGCACCGGGGATCTTAGCTCCTACGAGCAGTACTTC. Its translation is CASSTGDLSSYEQYF. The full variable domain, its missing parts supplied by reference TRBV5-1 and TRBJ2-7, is KAGVTQTPRYLIKTRGQQVTLSCSPISGHRSVSWYQQTPGQGLQFLFEYFSETQRNKGNFPGRFSGRQFSNSRSEMNVSTLELGDSALYLCASSTGDLSSYEQYFGPGTRLTVT.